This T cell receptor (beta chain) is drawn from a study of T cell responses to AZD1222 COVID-19 vaccine. Study-level findings and limits: Rises in breadth and depth of Spike-specific TCRs came after two AZD1222 doses. The number of AZD1222 recipients seropositive at baseline was only five or six. Samples come after the peak T cell response, not at day 14. The study reported that nearly half of spike-specific TCRs target unmutated variant regions.

TCRdb's copy holds only in-frame clones and misses some; the assay was immunoSEQ multiplex PCR. The repertoire holds roughly 130,000 clones, with approximately 83% as singletons. The V gene's germline CDR1 is MNHEY and CDR2 SMNVEV (reference sequence). CDR3 length: 14 residues. V lost 5 bases, J lost 11 bases, and 21 bases lay in between. As regards this clone: Its specificity is not known.

Source: peripheral blood, taken on day 0 of AZD1222 vaccination. The chain combines TRBV27 with TRBJ1-1; the D is unclear. This TCR came from an adult in good health. CDR3 sequence: CASSLVRTLSGAFF. The CDR3 bases are TGTGCCAGCAGTCTCGTTCGTACACTATCGGGGGCTTTCTTT.